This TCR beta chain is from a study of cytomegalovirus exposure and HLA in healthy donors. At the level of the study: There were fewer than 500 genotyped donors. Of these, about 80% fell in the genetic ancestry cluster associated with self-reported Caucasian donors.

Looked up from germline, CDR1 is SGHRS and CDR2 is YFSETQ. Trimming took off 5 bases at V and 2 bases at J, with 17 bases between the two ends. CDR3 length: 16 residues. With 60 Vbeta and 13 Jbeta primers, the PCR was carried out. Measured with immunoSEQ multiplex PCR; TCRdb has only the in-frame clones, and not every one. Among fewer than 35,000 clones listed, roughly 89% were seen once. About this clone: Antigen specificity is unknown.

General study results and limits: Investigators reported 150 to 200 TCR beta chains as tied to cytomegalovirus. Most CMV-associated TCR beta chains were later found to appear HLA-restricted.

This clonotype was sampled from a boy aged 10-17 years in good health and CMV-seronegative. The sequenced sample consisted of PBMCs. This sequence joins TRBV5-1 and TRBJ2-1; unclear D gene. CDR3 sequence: CASRNTPAAAYNEQFF. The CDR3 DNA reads TGCGCCAGCAGAAACACCCCGGCCGCGGCCTACAATGAGCAGTTCTTC.